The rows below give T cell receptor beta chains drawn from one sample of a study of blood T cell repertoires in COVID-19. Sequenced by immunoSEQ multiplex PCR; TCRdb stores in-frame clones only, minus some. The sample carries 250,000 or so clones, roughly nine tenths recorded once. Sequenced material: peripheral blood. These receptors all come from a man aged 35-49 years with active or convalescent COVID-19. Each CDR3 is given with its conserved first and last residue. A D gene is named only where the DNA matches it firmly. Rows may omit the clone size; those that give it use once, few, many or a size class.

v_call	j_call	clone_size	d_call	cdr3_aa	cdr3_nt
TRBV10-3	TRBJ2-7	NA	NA	CAISESSPYEQYF	TGTGCCATCAGTGAGTCGAGTCCCTACGAGCAGTACTTC
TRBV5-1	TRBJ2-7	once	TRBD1	CASSLGQSYEQYF	TGCGCCAGCAGCCTGGGACAGTCCTACGAGCAGTACTTC
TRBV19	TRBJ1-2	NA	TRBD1	CASRPGTGIGYTF	TGTGCCAGTAGACCCGGGACAGGGATTGGCTACACCTTC
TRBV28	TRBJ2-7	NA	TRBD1	CATSIDGQAPAYEQYF	TGTGCCACCTCCATAGATGGACAGGCCCCAGCCTACGAGCAGTACTTC
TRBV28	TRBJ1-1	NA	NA	CASKDSLNTEAFF	TGTGCCAGCAAGGACAGCCTGAACACTGAAGCTTTCTTT
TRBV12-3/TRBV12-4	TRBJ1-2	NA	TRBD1	CASSPGQGGYTF	TGTGCCAGCAGTCCGGGACAGGGTGGCTACACCTTC
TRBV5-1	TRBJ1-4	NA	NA	CASSLDPSTNEKLFF	TGCGCCAGCAGCTTGGATCCGTCAACTAATGAAAAACTGTTTTTT
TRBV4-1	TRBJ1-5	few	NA	CASASQVDQPQHF	TGCGCCAGCGCCAGCCAGGTGGATCAGCCCCAGCATTTT
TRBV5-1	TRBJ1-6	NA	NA	CASKWQGGNSPLHF	TGCGCCAGCAAGTGGCAAGGGGGTAATTCACCCCTCCACTTT
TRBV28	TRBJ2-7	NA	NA	CASSSRQGRYEQYF	TGTGCCAGCAGTTCCCGGCAGGGCCGCTACGAGCAGTACTTC
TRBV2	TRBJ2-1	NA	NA	CASSGHDYPGDNEQFF	TGTGCCAGCAGTGGTCATGACTATCCGGGGGACAATGAGCAGTTCTTC
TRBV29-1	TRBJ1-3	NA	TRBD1	CSVATGQESSGNTIYF	TGCAGCGTTGCTACCGGACAGGAGAGCTCTGGAAACACCATATATTTT
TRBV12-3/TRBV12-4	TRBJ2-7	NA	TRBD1	CASRQGGYEQYF	TGTGCCAGCAGACAGGGGGGCTACGAGCAGTACTTC
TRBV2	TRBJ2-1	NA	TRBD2	CASSEREANEQFF	TGTGCCAGCAGTGAACGGGAGGCCAATGAGCAGTTCTTC
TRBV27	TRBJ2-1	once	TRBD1	CASTSPTGYNEQFF	TGTGCCAGCACGTCCCCGACAGGGTACAATGAGCAGTTCTTC
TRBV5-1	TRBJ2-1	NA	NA	CASTPGHDVYNEQFF	TGCGCCAGCACCCCCGGACACGACGTTTACAATGAGCAGTTCTTC
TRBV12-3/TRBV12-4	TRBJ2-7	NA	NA	CASSPTTYEQYF	TGTGCCAGCAGCCCGACTACCTACGAGCAGTACTTC
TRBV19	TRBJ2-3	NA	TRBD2	CATSSGGGIDTQYF	TGTGCCACCTCTAGCGGGGGGGGCATAGATACGCAGTATTTT
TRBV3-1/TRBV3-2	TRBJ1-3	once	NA	CASSQGPGTGNTIYF	TGTGCCAGCAGCCAAGGTCCAGGGACTGGAAACACCATATATTTT
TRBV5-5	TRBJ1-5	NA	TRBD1	CASSPTGGSGSNQPQHF	TGTGCCAGCAGCCCAACAGGGGGCTCAGGGAGCAATCAGCCCCAGCATTTT
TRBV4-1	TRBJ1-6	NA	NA	CASSQDAGLQVGRAGSPLHF	TGCGCCAGCAGCCAAGATGCCGGTCTCCAGGTGGGCAGGGCTGGTTCACCCCTCCACTTT
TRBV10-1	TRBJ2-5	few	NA	CASSEIQGGQETQYF	TGCGCCAGCAGTGAAATACAGGGTGGACAAGAGACCCAGTACTTC
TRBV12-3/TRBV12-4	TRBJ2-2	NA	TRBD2	CASSSTGTRELFF	TGTGCCAGCAGTTCAACCGGGACTAGGGAGCTGTTTTTT
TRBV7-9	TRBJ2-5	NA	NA	CASSLRRSGKETQYF	TGTGCCAGCAGCTTACGCAGGTCCGGCAAAGAGACCCAGTACTTC